This TCR beta chain comes out of a study of beta chain features in type 1 diabetes. This clone was recorded a few times. Its antigen is not known. With 3 bases removed from V and 7 bases from J, the gap between germline ends came to 12 bases. Germline V lookup: CDR1 KGHSH, CDR2 LQKENI. The CDR3 sequence is 13 residues long. As every portion of the isolated RNA was reverse transcribed, the sequencing read expressed TCRB transcripts. The data were produced by immunoSEQ multiplex PCR, yet TCRdb's version contains in-frame clones alone and is incomplete. The sample lists over 120,000 clones, about 13% occurring once. Study-level results: Type 1 diabetes patients showed a moderate but significant shortening of TCRB CDR3s in all four CD4+ subsets. A pattern of fewer insertions and more deletions at VDJ junctions was seen in type 1 diabetes patients.

The chain has TRBV18 and TRBJ1-1, with TRBD1 as a possible D gene (6 bases). The specimen was central memory CD4+ T cells from blood. This TCR was recovered from a man younger than 35 with type 1 diabetes. The CDR3 nucleotides are TGTGCCAGCTCACCTTCGGAGGACAGTGAAGCTTTCTTT. Amino acid sequence: CASSPSEDSEAFF.